Presented here are 21 T cell receptor beta chains from one specimen sequenced in a study of human T cells and chemical hapten exposure. Time point of the sample: pre-sensitization, week 0. The treatment here: therapeutic diphenylcyclopropenone sensitization with weekly scalp DPC. TCRdb fed the RACE reads into MiXCR, producing one record per CDR3 protein. The table shows about 51,000 distinct CDR3 sequences, with roughly a tenth occurring only once. Sequences were derived from whole blood, sampled in connection with sensitization to the hapten diphenylcyclopropenone (DPC). Every receptor here comes from a woman aged 40 to 50 with alopecia areata. Some clones in this sample may be carry-over from other donors' samples.

The genes are TRBV29-1 and TRBJ1-4, with no clear D. Trimming left V 0 bases short and J 8 bases short, with 13 bases between. Germline loops: CDR1 SQVTM, CDR2 ANQGSEA. CDR3 length: 14 amino acids. The CDR3 DNA follows: TGCAGCGTTGAAGAGAAAGTAAGAGGGGAAAAACTGTTTTTT. Translated, it gives CSVEEKVRGEKLFF.

This clonotype turned up a few times. This chain links TRBV11-3 with TRBJ2-3, with a possible D match to TRBD2 (5 bases). Germline V gene data show CDR1 as SGHNT and CDR2 as YENEEA. Trimming removed 2 bases from V and 4 bases from J, with 10 bases in between. The CDR3 is made up of 14 amino acids. In DNA, the CDR3 is TGTGCCAGCAGCTTACGAGGGTTCTCAGATACGCAGTATTTT. This translates into CASSLRGFSDTQYF.

This clonotype has a count of ten or more. The chain couples TRBV5-1 to TRBJ1-3; D remains unclear. CDR3 length: 14 residues. Trimming took off 0 bases at V and 1 base at J, with 5 bases between the two ends. Germline V gene data show CDR1 as SGHRS and CDR2 as YFSETQ. In DNA, the CDR3 is TGCGCCAGCAGCTTGGAAGGATCTGGAAACACCATATATTTT. This translates into CASSLEGSGNTIYF.

This clonotype was seen many times. The rearrangement links TRBV20-1 to TRBJ2-5; tentative D call: TRBD2 (7 bases). Germline lookup yields CDR1 DFQATT and CDR2 SNEGSKA (reference sequence). V dropped 1 base and J dropped 1 base, with 19 bases sitting between them. This CDR3 spans 17 amino acids. The CDR3 sequence: CSARGARGPPIQETQYF. In DNA, the CDR3 is TGCAGTGCTAGAGGGGCGCGGGGGCCTCCAATCCAAGAGACCCAGTACTTC.

This clonotype qualifies as medium-sized. J is TRBJ2-3 and V is TRBV11-2; D perhaps matches TRBD1 (5 bases). Between the trimmed V and J ends, which lost 6 bases and 6 bases, there was a span of 16 bases. The CDR3 runs to 14 residues. The germline V gene encodes CDR1 SGHAT and CDR2 FQNNGV. The CDR3 loop reads CASRPRQFSDTQYF. For the CDR3, the DNA is TGTGCCAGCAGACCTAGACAGTTCTCGGATACGCAGTATTTT.

This clonotype was detected many times. The chain has TRBV29-1 and TRBJ2-7; 8 nucleotides agree with TRBD1. This CDR3 is 13 amino acids long. V trimming: 7 bases; J trimming: 3 bases; junction bases outside the gene matches: 8. CDR1 and CDR2 from the germline V gene are SQVTM and ANQGSEA. CDR3 protein: CSAQTGVRYEQYF. The CDR3 coding sequence is TGCAGCGCTCAGACAGGGGTCCGCTACGAGCAGTACTTC.

This clonotype occurred a few times. The chain joins TRBV7-2 to TRBJ1-5, with 7 bases fitting TRBD1. The CDR3 is 13 residues long. The junction had 3 bases not matched to a gene; V was cut back by 3 bases and J by 7 bases. The germline gives CDR1 SGHTA, CDR2 FQGNSA. The chain's CDR3 is CASSLTGQQPQHF. The CDR3 DNA sequence: TGTGCCAGCAGCTTGACAGGGCAGCAGCCCCAGCATTTT.

This clonotype was picked up many times. The genes are TRBV7-9 and TRBJ1-1; 9 bases are a match to TRBD1. CDR3 size: 19 residues. Germline trimming cut 3 bases from V and 1 base from J; bases unmatched to any gene: 15. In germline, CDR1 is SEHNR, CDR2 FQNEAQ (reference sequence). The CDR3 region is CASSFSPPQGAGGNTEAFF. CDR3 coding DNA: TGTGCCAGCAGCTTTTCCCCCCCACAGGGGGCCGGGGGGAACACTGAAGCTTTCTTT.

In its sample, this clonotype was seen a few times. V is TRBV20-1 and J is TRBJ1-3; D gene ambiguous. V was trimmed by 3 bases and J by 2 bases, leaving 11 bases between them. The V gene's germline CDR1 is DFQATT and CDR2 SNEGSKA (reference sequence). The CDR3 sequence is 14 residues long. The CDR3 nucleotides read TGCAGTGCTAGCGCCTTATCTCCTGGAAACACCATATATTTT. Protein: CSASALSPGNTIYF.

This clonotype appeared many times. The gene calls are TRBV28 and TRBJ2-3; TRBD2 matches at 9 bases. Trimming cost V 5 bases and J 1 base; bases outside gene matches: 7. The CDR3 totals 16 residues. Germline V CDR1 and CDR2: MDHEN, SYDVKM. The CDR3 sequence is CASSLLQRGGTDTQYF. The CDR3 nucleotides are TGTGCCAGCAGTCTGCTACAGCGGGGGGGCACAGATACGCAGTATTTT.

This clonotype has more than one count but fewer than ten. The V and J genes are TRBV6-6 and TRBJ2-2; 9 nucleotides match TRBD2. The CDR3 extends over 15 amino acids. J was trimmed by 7 bases and V by 4 bases; bases with no gene match: 7. CDR1 is MNHNY and CDR2 is SVGAGI in the germline V gene (reference sequence). The CDR3 DNA reads as TGTGCCAGCAGTTCGGGGACTAGCTTCGGCGGGGAGCTGTTTTTT. It specifies CASSSGTSFGGELFF.

V gene TRBV4-2 combines with J gene TRBJ2-3; D might be TRBD2 (5 bases). Trimming removed 1 base from V and 2 bases from J, with 10 bases in between. Germline V gives CDR1 LGHNA, CDR2 YNFKEQ. The CDR3 has 15 residues. The DNA of the CDR3 is TGTGCCAGCAGCCAAGCTTACGGGGTCACAGATACGCAGTATTTT. It encodes CASSQAYGVTDTQYF.

A word on this clonotype: The germline gene is not matched at one end of the junction; a read error may be the cause. CDR3 region: CTSVDRADTGELFF. The CDR3 DNA reads as TGTACCAGCGTTGACAGGGCGGACACCGGGGAGCTGTTTTTT. The V gene is TRBV4-2, the J gene TRBJ2-2, with 7 bases fitting TRBD1. The CDR3 extends over 14 amino acids. Per the germline V gene, CDR1 is LGHNA and CDR2 is YNFKEQ.

This clonotype was counted ten times or more. The rearrangement joins TRBV30 to TRBJ2-2; TRBD2 matches 8 bases. CDR1 and CDR2 from the germline V gene are GTSNPN and SVGIG (reference sequence). The CDR3 has 15 residues. The V gene end was trimmed by 4 bases and the J gene end by 8 bases; junction bases not matched to a gene: 12. The chain's CDR3 is CAWTPGGTSKGELFF. Here the CDR3 DNA reads TGTGCCTGGACCCCTGGGGGGACTAGTAAAGGGGAGCTGTTTTTT.

The chain carries TRBV29-1 and TRBJ1-2; no reliable D call. V was cut by 4 bases and J by 1 base, with 7 bases left in between. Germline CDR1 reads SQVTM; CDR2 reads ANQGSEA. The CDR3 is made up of 12 amino acids. CDR3 in DNA: TGCAGCGTTGCAGCCAATAACTATGGCTACACCTTC. This codes for CSVAANNYGYTF.

This clonotype was seen only a few times. The chain carries TRBV11-3 and TRBJ2-2; the match to TRBD1 covers 8 bases. The CDR3 runs to 14 residues. The V gene end was trimmed by 3 bases and the J gene end by 7 bases; junction bases not matched to a gene: 4. CDR1 is SGHNT, CDR2 YENEEA, per germline. Here the CDR3 reads CASSLDRADGELFF. The CDR3 region has the DNA TGTGCCAGCAGCTTGGACAGGGCGGACGGGGAGCTGTTTTTT.

In its sample, this clonotype was seen a few times. The rearrangement uses TRBV7-2 and TRBJ2-7, with D perhaps matching TRBD1 (5 bases). Germline CDR1 and CDR2: SGHTA and FQGNSA. The CDR3 sequence is 14 residues long. Trimming pared 2 bases from V and 3 bases from J, leaving 11 bases between. As DNA, the CDR3 is TGTGCCAGCAGCTTAATTGCAGGGAACTACGAGCAGTACTTC. It encodes CASSLIAGNYEQYF.

This clonotype was observed many times. This sequence joins TRBV28 and TRBJ1-2; 8 nucleotides match TRBD1. J lost 8 bases, V lost 1 base, and 6 bases had no gene match. The CDR3 consists of 14 residues. CDR1 and CDR2 from the germline V gene are MDHEN and SYDVKM. DNA for the CDR3: TGTGCCAGCAGTTTATATCGTCCAGGGGGCGGCTACACCTTC. Translated, it gives CASSLYRPGGGYTF.

V usage is TRBV20-1 and J usage is TRBJ1-2; D is undetermined. Per the germline V gene, CDR1 is DFQATT and CDR2 is SNEGSKA (reference sequence). This CDR3 is built from 12 residues. Trimming cost V 4 bases and J 3 bases, with 9 bases left between them. CDR3 protein: CSAITGYYGYTF. The CDR3 nucleotides are TGCAGTGCTATCACGGGATACTATGGCTACACCTTC.

The chain recombines TRBV30 with TRBJ2-7; no firm D call. CDR3 length: 12 amino acids. Trimming cost V 2 bases and J 0 bases, with 5 bases left between them. CDR1 is GTSNPN, CDR2 SVGIG, per germline (reference sequence). CDR3 DNA sequence: TGTGCCTGGAGTCTAGACTCCTACGAGCAGTACTTC. It is translated as CAWSLDSYEQYF.

This clonotype was seen ten or more times. This chain joins TRBV28 and TRBJ2-7, with 12 nucleotides matching TRBD1. The junction had 11 bases not matched to a gene; V was cut back by 5 bases and J by 9 bases. Germline CDR1 is MDHEN and CDR2 is SYDVKM. The CDR3 has 15 residues. CDR3 nucleotide sequence: TGTGCCAGCAGTCCTCCTCCGGGACAGGGGGCTGGGCAGTACTTC. Its protein product is CASSPPPGQGAGQYF.